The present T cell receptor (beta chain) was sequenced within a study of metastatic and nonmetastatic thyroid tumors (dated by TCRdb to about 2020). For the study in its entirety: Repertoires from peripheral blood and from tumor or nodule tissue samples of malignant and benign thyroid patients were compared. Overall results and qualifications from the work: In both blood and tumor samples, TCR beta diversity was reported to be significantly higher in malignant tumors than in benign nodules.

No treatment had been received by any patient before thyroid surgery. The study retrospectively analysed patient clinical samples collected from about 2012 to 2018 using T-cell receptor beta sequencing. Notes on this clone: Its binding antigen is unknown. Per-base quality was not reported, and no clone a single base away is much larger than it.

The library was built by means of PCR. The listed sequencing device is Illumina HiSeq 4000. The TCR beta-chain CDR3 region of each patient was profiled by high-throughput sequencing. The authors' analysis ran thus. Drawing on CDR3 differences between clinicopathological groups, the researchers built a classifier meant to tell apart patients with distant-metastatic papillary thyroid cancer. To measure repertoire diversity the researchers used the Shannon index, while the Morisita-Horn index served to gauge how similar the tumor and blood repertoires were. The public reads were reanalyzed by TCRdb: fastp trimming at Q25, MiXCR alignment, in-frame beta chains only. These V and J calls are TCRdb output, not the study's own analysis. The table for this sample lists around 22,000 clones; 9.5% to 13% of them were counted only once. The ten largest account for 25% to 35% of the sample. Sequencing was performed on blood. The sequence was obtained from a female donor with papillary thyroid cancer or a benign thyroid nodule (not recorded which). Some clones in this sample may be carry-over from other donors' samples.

The CDR3: CASRSGTSRTGELFF. The base sequence is TGTGCCAGCAGGAGCGGGACTAGCCGGACCGGGGAGCTGTTTTTT. The chain is assembled from TRBV7-2 and TRBJ2-2; TRBD2 lines up with 9 middle nucleotides. V is cut back by 6 bases and J by 5 bases, with 7 bases in the junction unmatched. The CDR3 covers 15 residues, taking in both the cysteine and the phenylalanine. Only the CDR3 DNA is retained, 45 bases long and in frame from the first base. CDR1 and CDR2 are drawn from the germline V gene: SGHTA, FQGNSA.